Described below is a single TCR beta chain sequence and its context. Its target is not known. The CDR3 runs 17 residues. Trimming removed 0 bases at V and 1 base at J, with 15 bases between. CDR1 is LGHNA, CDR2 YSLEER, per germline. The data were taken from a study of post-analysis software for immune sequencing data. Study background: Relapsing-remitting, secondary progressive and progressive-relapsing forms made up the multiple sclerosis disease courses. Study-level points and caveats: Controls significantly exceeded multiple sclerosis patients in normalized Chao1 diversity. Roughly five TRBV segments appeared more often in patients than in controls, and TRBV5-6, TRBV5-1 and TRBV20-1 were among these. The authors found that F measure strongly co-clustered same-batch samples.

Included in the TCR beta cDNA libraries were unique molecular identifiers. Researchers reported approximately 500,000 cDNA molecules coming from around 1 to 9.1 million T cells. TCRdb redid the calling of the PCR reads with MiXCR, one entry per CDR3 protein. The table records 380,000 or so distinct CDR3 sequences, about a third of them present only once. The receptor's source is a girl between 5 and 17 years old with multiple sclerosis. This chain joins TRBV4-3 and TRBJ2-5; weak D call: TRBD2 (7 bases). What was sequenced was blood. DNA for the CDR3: TGCGCCAGCAGCCAAGAGAGGGGGGGCCTGGTCCAAGAGACCCAGTACTTC. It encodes CASSQERGGLVQETQYF.